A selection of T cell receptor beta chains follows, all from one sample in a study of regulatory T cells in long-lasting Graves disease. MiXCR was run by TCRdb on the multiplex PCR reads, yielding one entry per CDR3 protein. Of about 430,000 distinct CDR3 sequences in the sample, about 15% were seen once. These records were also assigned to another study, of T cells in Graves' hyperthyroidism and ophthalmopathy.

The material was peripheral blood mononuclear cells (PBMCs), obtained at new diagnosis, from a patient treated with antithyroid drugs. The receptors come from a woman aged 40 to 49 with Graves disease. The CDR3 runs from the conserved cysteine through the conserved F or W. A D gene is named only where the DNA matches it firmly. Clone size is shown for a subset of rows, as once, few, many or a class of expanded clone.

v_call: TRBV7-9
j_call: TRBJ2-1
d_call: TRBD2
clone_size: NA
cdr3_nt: TGTGCCAGCAGCTTGTTACTAGCGGGAGTCAATGAGCAGTTCTTC
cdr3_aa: CASSLLLAGVNEQFF

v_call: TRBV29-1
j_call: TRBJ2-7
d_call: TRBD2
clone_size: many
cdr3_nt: TGCAGCGTTGAATGGGGGGCTAGCGGGACCTACGAGCAGTACTTC
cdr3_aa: CSVEWGASGTYEQYF

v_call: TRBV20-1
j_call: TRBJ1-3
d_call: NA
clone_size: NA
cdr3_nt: TGCAGTGCCAGAGCCAGGGGCTCTGGAAACACCATATATTTT
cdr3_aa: CSARARGSGNTIYF

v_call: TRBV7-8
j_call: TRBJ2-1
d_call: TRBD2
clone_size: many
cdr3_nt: TGTGCCAGCAGCTTTCTAGCGGGAGGGGCTGATGAGCAGTTCTTC
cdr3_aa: CASSFLAGGADEQFF

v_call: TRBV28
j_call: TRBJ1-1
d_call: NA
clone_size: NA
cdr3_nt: TGTGCCAGCAAGTATGGAATGAACACTGAAGCTTTCTTT
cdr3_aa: CASKYGMNTEAFF

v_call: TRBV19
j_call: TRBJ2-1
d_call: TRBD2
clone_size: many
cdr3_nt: TGTGCCAGTAGTAATACTTTGACTAGCGCCTCATACAATGAGCAGTTCTTC
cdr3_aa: CASSNTLTSASYNEQFF

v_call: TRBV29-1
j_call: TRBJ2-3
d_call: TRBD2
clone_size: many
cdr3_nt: TGCAGCGTTCCTAGCGGGGTCACAGATACGCAGTATTTT
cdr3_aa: CSVPSGVTDTQYF

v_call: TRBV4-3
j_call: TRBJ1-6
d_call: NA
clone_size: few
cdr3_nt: TGCGCCAGCAGCCAGACCCGGACAGTCCATAATTCACCCCTCCACTTT
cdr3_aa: CASSQTRTVHNSPLHF

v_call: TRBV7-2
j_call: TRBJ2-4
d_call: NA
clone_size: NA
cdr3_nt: TGTGCCAACAGCAACGGGACCGACCGAAGTCAGTACTTC
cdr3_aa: CANSNGTDRSQYF

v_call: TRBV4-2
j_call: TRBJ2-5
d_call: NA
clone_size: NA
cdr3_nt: TGTGCCAGCAGCCGAGGGGGGGGGCAGATCCAAGAGACCCAGTACTTC
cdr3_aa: CASSRGGGQIQETQYF